The rows below give T cell receptor beta chains drawn from one sample of a study of blood T cell repertoires in COVID-19. Clones were sequenced by immunoSEQ multiplex PCR, and TCRdb holds only the in-frame ones, with some missing. The sample lists around 250,000 clones, around 82% occurring once. Sequencing was performed on PBMCs or T cells enriched from blood (not recorded which). These receptors all come from a man aged 50-60 years who had recovered from COVID-19. CDR3s include the opening cysteine and the closing phenylalanine or tryptophan. The D gene is left open where the match is weak. Where a row states a size, it is once, few, many or the class of an expanded clone; other rows omit it.

j_call v_call clone_size d_call cdr3_aa cdr3_nt
TRBJ1-1 TRBV6-6 - TRBD1 CASSRIPGTAMNTEAFF TGTGCCAGCAGTCGAATTCCCGGGACAGCAATGAACACTGAAGCTTTCTTT
TRBJ1-1 TRBV29-1 - - CSVQNLEAFF TGCAGCGTCCAGAATCTTGAAGCTTTCTTT
TRBJ1-1 TRBV19 - - CASRPGGTNTEAFF TGTGCCAGTAGACCCGGGGGTACGAACACTGAAGCTTTCTTT
TRBJ1-2 TRBV5-1 - - CASSLAGFEEGYTF TGCGCCAGCAGCTTGGCAGGGTTCGAAGAGGGCTACACCTTC
TRBJ1-2 TRBV4-3 - - CASSQDLASWGYGYTF TGCGCCAGCAGCCAAGATCTAGCCTCCTGGGGCTATGGCTACACCTTC
TRBJ2-5 TRBV9 - TRBD2 CASSVGLAGVEETQYF TGTGCCAGCAGCGTAGGACTAGCGGGAGTCGAGGAGACCCAGTACTTC
TRBJ2-1 TRBV9 - TRBD1 CASSVASGQELGEQFF TGTGCCAGCAGCGTAGCCTCCGGACAGGAACTGGGTGAGCAGTTCTTC
TRBJ2-2 TRBV19 once - CASSIVLTRGGELFF TGTGCCAGTAGTATAGTACTAACTCGGGGCGGGGAGCTGTTTTTT
TRBJ1-3 TRBV9 - - CASSKGGENTGNTIYF TGTGCCAGCAGCAAGGGGGGGGAGAATACTGGAAACACCATATATTTT
TRBJ2-7 TRBV2 - TRBD2 CASSRGEAYEQYF TGTGCCAGCAGTCGGGGGGAGGCCTACGAGCAGTACTTC
TRBJ2-3 TRBV11-3 - - CASRYWADTDTQYF TGTGCCAGCAGATACTGGGCAGACACAGATACGCAGTATTTT
TRBJ2-7 TRBV27 - TRBD2 CASSLIAGGSHYEQYF TGTGCCAGCAGTTTAATAGCGGGAGGATCTCACTACGAGCAGTACTTC